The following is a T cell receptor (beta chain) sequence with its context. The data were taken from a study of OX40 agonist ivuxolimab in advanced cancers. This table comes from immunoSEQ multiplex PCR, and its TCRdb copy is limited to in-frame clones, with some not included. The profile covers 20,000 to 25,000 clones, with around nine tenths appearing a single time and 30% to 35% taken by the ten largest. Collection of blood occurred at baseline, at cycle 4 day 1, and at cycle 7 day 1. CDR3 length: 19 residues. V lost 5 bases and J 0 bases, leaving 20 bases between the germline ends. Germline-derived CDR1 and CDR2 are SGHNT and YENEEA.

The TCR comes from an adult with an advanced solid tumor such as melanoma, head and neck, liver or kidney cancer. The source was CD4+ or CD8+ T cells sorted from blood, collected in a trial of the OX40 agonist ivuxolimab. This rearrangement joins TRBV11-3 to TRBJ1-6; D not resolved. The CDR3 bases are TGTGCCAGCAGCCGCTCGTTGGGGATATATGCCTCCTATAATTCACCCCTCCACTTT. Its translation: CASSRSLGIYASYNSPLHF.